The T cell receptor (beta chain) described here comes from a study of response to subunit inactivated influenza vaccine. Points from the study as a whole: A suggestion made by the authors is that each seasonal influenza vaccination recruits few new T cells.

TCRdb analysed the RT-PCR reads with MiXCR anew, one entry per CDR3 protein. This repertoire shows around 160,000 distinct CDR3 sequences, 9.5% to 13% found once; its top ten account for roughly 12%. This clonotype was seen a handful of times. Its antigen is unidentified. This CDR3 contains 15 residues. The trim removed 11 bases at V and 3 bases at J, leaving 16 bases unmatched. The germline gives CDR1 ENHRY, CDR2 SYGVKD. This clonotype was sampled from a man in his fifties or sixties who received an inactivated influenza vaccine. The chain is built from TRBV10-3 and TRBJ2-7; TRBD1 agrees at 7 bases. The source was non-naive T cells sorted from PBMCs, collected more than 35 days after vaccination. The CDR3 loop reads CASASIGTVIYEQYF. CDR3 nucleotide sequence: TGTGCCTCAGCTTCAATCGGGACAGTTATCTACGAGCAGTACTTC.